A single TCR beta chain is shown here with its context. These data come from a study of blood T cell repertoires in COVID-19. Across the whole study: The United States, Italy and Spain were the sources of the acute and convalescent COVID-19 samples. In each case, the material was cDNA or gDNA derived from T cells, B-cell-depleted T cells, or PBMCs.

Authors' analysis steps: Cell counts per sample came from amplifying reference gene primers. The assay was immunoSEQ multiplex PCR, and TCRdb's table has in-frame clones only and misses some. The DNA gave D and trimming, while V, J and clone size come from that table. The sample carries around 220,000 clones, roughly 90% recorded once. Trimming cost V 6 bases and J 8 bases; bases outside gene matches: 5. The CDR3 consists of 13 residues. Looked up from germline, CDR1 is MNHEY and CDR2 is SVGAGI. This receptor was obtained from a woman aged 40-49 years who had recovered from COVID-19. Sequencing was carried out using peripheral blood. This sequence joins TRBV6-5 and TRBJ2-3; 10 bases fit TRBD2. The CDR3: CASRGTSEFTQYF. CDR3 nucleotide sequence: TGTGCCAGCAGAGGGACTAGCGAGTTTACGCAGTATTTT.